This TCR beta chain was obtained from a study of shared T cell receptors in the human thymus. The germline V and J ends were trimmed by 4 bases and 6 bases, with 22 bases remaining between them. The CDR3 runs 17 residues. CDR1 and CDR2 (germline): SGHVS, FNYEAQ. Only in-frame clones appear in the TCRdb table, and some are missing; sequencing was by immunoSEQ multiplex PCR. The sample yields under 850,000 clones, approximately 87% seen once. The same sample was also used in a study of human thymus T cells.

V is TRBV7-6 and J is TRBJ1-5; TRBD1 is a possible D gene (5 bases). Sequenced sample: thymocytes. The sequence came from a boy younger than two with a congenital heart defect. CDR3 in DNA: TGTGCCAGCAGCTCAAGTTCCGCCAGGGAAAGGGGTCAGCCCCAGCATTTT. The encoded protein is CASSSSSARERGQPQHF.